Listed here is a single T cell receptor (beta chain). Self-reported history from a screening survey and questionnaire set each donor's cohort. This specimen belongs to a study of blood T cell repertoires in COVID-19. The assay was immunoSEQ multiplex PCR, and TCRdb's table has in-frame clones only and misses some. The sample has around 250,000 clones, roughly 85% seen once. Per germline, CDR1 SGHDT and CDR2 YYEEEE. V shed 5 bases and J shed 5 bases, with 13 bases lying between them. The CDR3 length is 14 residues. The V call is TRBV5-6, the J call TRBJ2-2; a possible D gene is TRBD1 (6 bases). The source is a woman between 50 and 59 years old who had been exposed to COVID-19. Sequences were obtained from PBMCs or T cells enriched from blood (not recorded which). The CDR3 nucleotides read TGTGCCAGCAGTCAGGGGACGGCAACCGGGGAGCTGTTTTTT. Its protein is CASSQGTATGELFF.